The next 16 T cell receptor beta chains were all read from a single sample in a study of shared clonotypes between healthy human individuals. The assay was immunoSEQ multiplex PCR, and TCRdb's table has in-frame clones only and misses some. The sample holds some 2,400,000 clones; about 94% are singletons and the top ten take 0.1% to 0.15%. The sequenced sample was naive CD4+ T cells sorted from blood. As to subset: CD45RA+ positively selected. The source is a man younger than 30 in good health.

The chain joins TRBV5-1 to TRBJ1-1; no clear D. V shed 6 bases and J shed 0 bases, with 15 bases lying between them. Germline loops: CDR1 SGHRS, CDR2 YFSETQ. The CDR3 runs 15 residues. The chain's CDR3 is CASTWEGGMNTEAFF. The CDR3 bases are TGCGCCAGCACCTGGGAGGGAGGCATGAACACTGAAGCTTTCTTT.

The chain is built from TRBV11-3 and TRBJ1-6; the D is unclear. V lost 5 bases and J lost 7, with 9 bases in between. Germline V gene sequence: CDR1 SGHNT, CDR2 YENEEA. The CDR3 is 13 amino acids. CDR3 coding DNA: TGTGCCAGCAGCCCGGGCGCCAATTCACCCCTCCACTTT. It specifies CASSPGANSPLHF.

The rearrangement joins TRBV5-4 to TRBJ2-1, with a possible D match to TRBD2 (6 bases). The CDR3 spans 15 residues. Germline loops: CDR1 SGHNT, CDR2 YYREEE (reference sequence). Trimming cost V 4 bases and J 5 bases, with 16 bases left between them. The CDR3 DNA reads TGTGCCAGCAGCCCCTCCGGGGGTAGGGACAATGAGCAGTTCTTC. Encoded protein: CASSPSGGRDNEQFF.

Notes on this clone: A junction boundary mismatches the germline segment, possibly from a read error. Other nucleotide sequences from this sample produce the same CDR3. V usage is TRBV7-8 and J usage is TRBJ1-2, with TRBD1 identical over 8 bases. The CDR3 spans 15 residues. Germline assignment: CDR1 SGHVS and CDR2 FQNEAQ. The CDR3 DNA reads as TGTGCCAGCAGTTTAGGACAGGGAGCTAACTATGGCTACACCTTC. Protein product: CASSLGQGANYGYTF.

The DNA of the CDR3 is TGTGCCAGCAGACCGAAAGGGGATACGCAGTATTTT. As protein: CASRPKGDTQYF. The chain combines TRBV6-6 with TRBJ2-3; no definite D call. V was cut by 6 bases and J by 6 bases, with 10 bases left in between. Germline V gene sequence: CDR1 MNHNY, CDR2 SVGAGI (reference sequence). The CDR3 loop spans 12 amino acids.

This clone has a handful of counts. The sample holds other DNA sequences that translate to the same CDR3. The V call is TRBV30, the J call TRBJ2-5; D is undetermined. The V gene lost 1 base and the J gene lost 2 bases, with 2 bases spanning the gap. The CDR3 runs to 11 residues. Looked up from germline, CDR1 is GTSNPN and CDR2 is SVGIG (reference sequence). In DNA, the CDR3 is TGTGCCTGGAGTGGACAAGAGACCCAGTACTTC. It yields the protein CAWSGQETQYF.

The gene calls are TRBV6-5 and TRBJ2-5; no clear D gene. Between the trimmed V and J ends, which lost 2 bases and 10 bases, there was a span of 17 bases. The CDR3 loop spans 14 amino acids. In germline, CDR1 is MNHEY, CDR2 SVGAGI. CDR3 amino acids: CASSYGVVYDDQYF. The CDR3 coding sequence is TGTGCCAGCAGTTACGGTGTAGTCTACGACGACCAGTACTTC.

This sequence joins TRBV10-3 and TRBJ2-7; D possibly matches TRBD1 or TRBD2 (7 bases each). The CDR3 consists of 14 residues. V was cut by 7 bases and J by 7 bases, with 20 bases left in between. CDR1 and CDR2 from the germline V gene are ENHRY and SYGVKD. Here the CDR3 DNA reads TGTGCCATCAAAACCGCGGGGAGGGGGCTTGAGCAGTACTTC. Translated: CAIKTAGRGLEQYF.

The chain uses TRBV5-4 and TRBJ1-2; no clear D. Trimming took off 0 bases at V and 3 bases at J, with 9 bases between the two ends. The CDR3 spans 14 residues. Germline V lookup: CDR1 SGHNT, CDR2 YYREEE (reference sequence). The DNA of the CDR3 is TGTGCCAGCAGCTTGGGAGGGTCTTACTATGGCTACACCTTC. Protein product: CASSLGGSYYGYTF.

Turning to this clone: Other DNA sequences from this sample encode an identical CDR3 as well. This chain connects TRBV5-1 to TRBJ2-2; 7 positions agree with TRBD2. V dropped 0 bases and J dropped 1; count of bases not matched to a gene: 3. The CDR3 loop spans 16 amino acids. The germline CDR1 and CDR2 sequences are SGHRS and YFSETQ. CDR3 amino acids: CASSLGLAVNTGELFF. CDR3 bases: TGCGCCAGCAGCTTGGGACTAGCAGTGAACACCGGGGAGCTGTTTTTT.

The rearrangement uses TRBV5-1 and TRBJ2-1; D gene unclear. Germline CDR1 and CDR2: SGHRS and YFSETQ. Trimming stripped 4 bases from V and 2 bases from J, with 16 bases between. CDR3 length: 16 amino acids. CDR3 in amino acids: CASSPNTPKAYNEQFF. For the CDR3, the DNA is TGCGCCAGCAGCCCAAACACCCCAAAGGCCTACAATGAGCAGTTCTTC.

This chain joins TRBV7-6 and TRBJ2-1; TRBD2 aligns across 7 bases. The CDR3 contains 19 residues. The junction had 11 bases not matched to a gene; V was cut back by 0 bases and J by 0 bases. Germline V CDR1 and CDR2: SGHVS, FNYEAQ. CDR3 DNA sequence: TGTGCCAGCAGCTTAGCGTCTAACAAAGCGGGGATCTCCTACAATGAGCAGTTCTTC. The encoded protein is CASSLASNKAGISYNEQFF.

The chain's CDR3 is CASSGGDHTYNEQFF. The CDR3 region has the DNA TGTGCCAGCAGCGGGGGCGACCACACCTACAATGAGCAGTTCTTC. The chain has TRBV5-8 and TRBJ2-1; weak D call: TRBD1 (6 bases). With 4 bases removed from V and 2 bases from J, the gap between germline ends came to 13 bases. CDR3 length: 15 amino acids. CDR1 and CDR2 from the germline V gene are SGHTS and YDEGEE.

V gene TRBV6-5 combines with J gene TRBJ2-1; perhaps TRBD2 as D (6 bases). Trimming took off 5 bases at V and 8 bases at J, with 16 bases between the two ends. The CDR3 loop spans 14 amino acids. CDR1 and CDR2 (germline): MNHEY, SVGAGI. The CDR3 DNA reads TGTGCCAGCAGTCGGGACTTGAGGCGCCATGAGCAGTTCTTC. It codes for CASSRDLRRHEQFF.

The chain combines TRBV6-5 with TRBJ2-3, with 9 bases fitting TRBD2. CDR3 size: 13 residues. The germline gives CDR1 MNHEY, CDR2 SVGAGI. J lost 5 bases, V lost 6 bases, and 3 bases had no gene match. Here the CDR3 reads CASRRGGEDTQYF. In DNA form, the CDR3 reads TGTGCCAGCAGGCGGGGGGGCGAAGATACGCAGTATTTT.

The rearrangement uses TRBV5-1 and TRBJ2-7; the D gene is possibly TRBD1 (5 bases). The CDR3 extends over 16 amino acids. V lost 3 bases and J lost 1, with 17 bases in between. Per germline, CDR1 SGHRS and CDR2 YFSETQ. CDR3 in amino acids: CASSSGDSTRSYEQYF. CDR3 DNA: TGCGCCAGCAGCTCCGGAGACAGCACGAGGTCCTACGAGCAGTACTTC.